This TCR beta chain derives from a study of blood T cell repertoires in COVID-19. Repertoires were generated with immunoSEQ multiplex PCR, while TCRdb's copy carries only in-frame clones and drops some. The sample holds nearly 400,000 clones, about 90% seen once. Clinical histories supplied by participants themselves formed the basis of cohort assignment. With 3 bases removed from V and 10 bases from J, the gap between germline ends came to 10 bases. Germline CDR1 and CDR2: GTSNPN and SVGIG (reference sequence). The CDR3 runs to 11 residues. This TCR derives from a woman in her thirties who had recovered from COVID-19. Sequencing was performed on PBMCs or T cells enriched from blood (not recorded which). This chain links TRBV30 with TRBJ2-1; the D gene is possibly TRBD1 (5 bases). The CDR3 DNA reads TGTGCCTGGAGAATTGGACACGAGCAGTTCTTC. This sequence encodes CAWRIGHEQFF.